Sequencing of this T cell receptor (beta chain) was carried out in a study of blood T cell repertoires in COVID-19 (dated by TCRdb to 2018 to 2020). Background on the whole study: Collaborator samples came from the United States, Italy and Spain and covered acute and convalescent phases of COVID-19. The material from the prospective study consisted of cDNA or gDNA derived from T cells, B-cell-depleted T cells, or PBMCs. The dataset comprised deeply sampled blood TCRbeta repertoires from subjects exposed to, actively infected with, or recovered from COVID-19. The repertoires were released in a freely available public database meant as a resource for research on the immune response to SARS-CoV-2. Samples were obtained from the ongoing ImmuneRACE study (first 160 participants) and from some 1,200 subjects provided by 6 global collaborators. Nearly every sample came with metadata listing a de-identified subject ID, COVID-19 status, age in years and sex. Where HLA class I and class II types were available, the types were taken from metadata supplied by the sample provider, not from assay-based typing.

Per the germline V gene (reference sequence), LNHNV is the CDR1 and YYDKDF is the CDR2. Relative to germline, V is 0 bases shorter and J is 4 bases shorter, with 12 bases between their ends. The CDR3 measures 16 amino acids from cysteine to phenylalanine. Only the CDR3 DNA is retained, 48 bases long and in frame from the first base. Enrolling through a virtual design, the prospective study's participants ranged in age from roughly 18 to 90 years and lived across roughly 23 United States geographic areas. In the prospective study, cohorts were assigned on the basis of participant-reported clinical history obtained from a screening survey and a study questionnaire. In the prospective study, mobile phlebotomists collected whole blood, serum and a nasopharyngeal or oropharyngeal swab from each participant. Over an approximately 2-month period, participants in the prospective study had the option of providing additional blood draws and questionnaires. Before DNA extraction, blood samples from the prospective study were shipped at room temperature or frozen.

In regard to this clone: The specificity of this receptor is unknown. Base quality data are lacking; no much larger clone is found one base away.

TCRbeta CDR3 regions were amplified from genomic DNA using the immunoSEQ Assay, a bias-controlled multiplex PCR. In the paper's pipeline: Within the assay, amplification of reference gene primers was used to estimate how many nucleated cells each sample contained. Sequence reads were collapsed and filtered to measure the absolute abundance of every unique TCRbeta CDR3 rearrangement. For each sample, productive Simpson clonality was calculated by taking the square root of Simpson's diversity index across productive rearrangements. TCRdb provides this immuneACCESS table in a form limited to in-frame rearrangements. Some clones are lacking; in checked studies, under half of them reflect an unresolved V gene, and why the rest are absent is not known. The V and J calls and clone size were taken over from that table, and D and trimming were inferred from the DNA. The table for this sample lists roughly 220,000 clones; 85% to 90% of them were counted only once. The top ten hold roughly 14% of the sample.

Results and caveats for the whole study, not just this receptor: Clinical and demographic metadata were provided uncurated, with the amount varying by source and participant.

The chain was built from TRBV15 and TRBJ1-4, with the D segment identity uncertain. The sequenced sample consisted of PBMCs or T cells enriched from blood (not recorded which). This sequence was found in a woman aged 50 to 60 with acute COVID-19. The DNA sequence is given as TGTGCCACCAGCAGAGACCTAGGACTGTATAATGAAAAACTGTTTTTT. Translated, it reads CATSRDLGLYNEKLFF.